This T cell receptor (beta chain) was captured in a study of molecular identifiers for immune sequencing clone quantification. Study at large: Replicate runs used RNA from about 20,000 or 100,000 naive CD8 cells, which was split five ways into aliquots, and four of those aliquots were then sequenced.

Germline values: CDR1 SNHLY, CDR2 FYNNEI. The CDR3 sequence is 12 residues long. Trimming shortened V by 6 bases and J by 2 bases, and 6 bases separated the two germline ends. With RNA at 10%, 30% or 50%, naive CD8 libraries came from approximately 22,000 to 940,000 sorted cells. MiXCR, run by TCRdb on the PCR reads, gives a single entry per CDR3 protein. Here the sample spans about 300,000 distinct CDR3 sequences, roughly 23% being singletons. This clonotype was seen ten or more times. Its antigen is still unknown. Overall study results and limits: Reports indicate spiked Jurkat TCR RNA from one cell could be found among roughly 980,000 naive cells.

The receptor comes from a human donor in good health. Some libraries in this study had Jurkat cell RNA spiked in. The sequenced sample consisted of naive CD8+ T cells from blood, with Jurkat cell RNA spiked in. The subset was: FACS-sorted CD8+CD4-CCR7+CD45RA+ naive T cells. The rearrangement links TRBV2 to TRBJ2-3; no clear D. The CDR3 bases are TGTGCCAGCAGCTATTTCACAGATACGCAGTATTTT. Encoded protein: CASSYFTDTQYF.